One and the same sample provided the 10 T cell receptor beta chains below, sequenced in a study of T-cell reconstitution after alpha-beta-depleted transplantation in children. The TCRbeta library was prepared with unique molecular identifiers. Via MiXCR, TCRdb re-called the PCR reads, giving one row per CDR3 protein. The sample includes 490,000 or so distinct CDR3 sequences, about 10% seen only once; the top ten take roughly 2%. This sample comprised PBMCs, obtained before TCRalphabeta/CD19-depleted stem cell transplant. The source is a child aged 2 to 15 with inherited bone marrow failure, due to receive a stem cell transplant.

This clonotype turned up a few times. The genes are TRBV7-2 and TRBJ2-5, with TRBD2 identical over 16 bases. With 4 bases clipped from V and 9 bases from J, the junction kept 2 bases outside the gene matches. The germline V gene has CDR1 SGHTA and CDR2 FQGNSA. The length of the CDR3 is 14 residues. In DNA, the CDR3 is TGTGCCAGCAGCTCGGGGACTAGCGGGGGGGCCCAGTACTTC. Residues: CASSSGTSGGAQYF.

This clonotype was recorded at least ten times. This chain links TRBV28 with TRBJ2-1, with D hard to call. Trimming removed 3 bases at V and 8 bases at J, with 8 bases between. Germline CDR1 is MDHEN and CDR2 is SYDVKM. The CDR3 covers 12 residues. The CDR3 DNA reads as TGTGCCAGCAGTTTTCGGTACGATGAGCAGTTCTTC. Its protein product is CASSFRYDEQFF.

There are many counts of this clonotype. V gene TRBV28 combines with J gene TRBJ2-1, with D perhaps matching TRBD1 (6 bases). Trimming took 10 bases from V and 3 from J, leaving 19 bases between them. The CDR3 runs to 15 residues. Germline V gene lookup returns CDR1 MDHEN and CDR2 SYDVKM. The CDR3 reads CATSYREHYYNEQFF. The CDR3 nucleotides read TGTGCCACGTCATACAGGGAGCACTACTACAATGAGCAGTTCTTC.

The table lists this clonotype with a few counts. The rearrangement joins TRBV7-2 to TRBJ1-2; 9 bases map to TRBD1. CDR1 and CDR2 (germline): SGHTA, FQGNSA. CDR3 length: 15 amino acids. Trimming cost V 4 bases and J 4 bases; bases outside gene matches: 7. This chain's CDR3 is CASSSPGQGPYGYTF. As DNA, the CDR3 is TGTGCCAGCAGCTCGCCGGGACAGGGACCCTATGGCTACACCTTC.

At least ten counts were recorded for this clonotype. V usage is TRBV11-2 and J usage is TRBJ2-7; tentative D call: TRBD1 (6 bases). The ends were cut back, 5 bases at V and 9 bases at J, with 11 bases in the middle. The CDR3 covers 11 residues. CDR1 is SGHAT and CDR2 is FQNNGV in the germline V gene. CDR3 sequence reads: CASSVSDRQYF. The CDR3 nucleotides are TGTGCCAGCAGCGTCTCGGACAGGCAGTACTTC. Combining the CDR3 with reference TRBV11-2 and TRBJ2-7 gives the whole variable domain EAGVAQSPRYKIIEKRQSVAFWCNPISGHATLYWYQQILGQGPKLLIQFQNNGVVDDSQLPKDRFSAERLKGVDSTLKIQPAKLEDSAVYLCASSVSDRQYFGPGTRLTVT.

This clonotype was observed at least ten times. The rearrangement uses TRBV5-1 and TRBJ2-6; the D is unclear. The V end was cut by 4 bases, the J end by 0 bases, with 11 bases between. CDR3 length equals 16 residues. From germline, CDR1 is SGHRS and CDR2 YFSETQ. This CDR3 is CASSQDPLSGANVLTF. CDR3 nucleotides: TGCGCCAGCAGCCAGGACCCCCTCTCTGGGGCCAACGTCCTGACTTTC.

This clonotype was recorded many times. The chain has TRBV29-1 and TRBJ2-1; 9 bases are a match to TRBD2. This CDR3 is 15 amino acids long. CDR1 and CDR2 from the germline V gene are SQVTM and ANQGSEA. Germline trimming cut 3 bases from V and 4 bases from J; bases unmatched to any gene: 7. In DNA form, the CDR3 reads TGCAGCGTTGACGGTGGCGGGAGGGCTTACAATGAGCAGTTCTTC. It is translated as CSVDGGGRAYNEQFF.

This clonotype has only a few counts. The chain recombines TRBV19 with TRBJ2-1; a weak D match, TRBD1 (5 bases). Germline-derived CDR1 and CDR2 are LNHDA and SQIVND (reference sequence). This CDR3 has 14 amino acids. V dropped 7 bases and J dropped 4 bases, with 14 bases sitting between them. In DNA, the CDR3 is TGTGCCAGTAATAAGGACAACTTTTACAATGAGCAGTTCTTC. This translates into CASNKDNFYNEQFF.

There are a few counts of this clonotype. The CDR3 nucleotides read TGTGCCAGCAGCCTGGGACTAGCGGGTAGTCCGTTCTTC. It yields the protein CASSLGLAGSPFF. The chain recombines TRBV7-2 with TRBJ2-1, with TRBD2 identical over 12 bases. Trimming cost V 5 bases and J 15 bases; bases outside gene matches: 8. Germline V lookup: CDR1 SGHTA, CDR2 FQGNSA. The CDR3 is 13 residues long. Variable domain in full (rest from reference TRBV7-2 and TRBJ2-1): GAGVSQSPSNKVTEKGKDVELRCDPISGHTALYWYRQSLGQGLEFLIYFQGNSAPDKSGLPSDRFSAERTGGSVSTLTIQRTQQEDSAVYLCASSLGLAGSPFFGPGTRLTVL.

The table lists this clonotype with many counts. V and J are TRBV7-2 and TRBJ2-3, with 8 bases lining up with TRBD1. V dropped 7 bases and J dropped 5; count of bases not matched to a gene: 8. CDR1 SGHTA and CDR2 FQGNSA come from the germline V gene. The CDR3 covers 14 residues. The CDR3 DNA sequence: TGTGCCAGCACCCGGACAGGGCAGGGAGATACGCAGTATTTT. This translates into CASTRTGQGDTQYF.